This T cell receptor beta chain was sequenced in a study of immune cell composition in non-small cell lung cancer. Study overall: Histologic subtype was mainly adenocarcinoma or squamous cell carcinoma.

This clone was seen a few times. What it binds is unknown. Only in-frame clones appear in the TCRdb table, and some are missing; sequencing was by immunoSEQ multiplex PCR. The top ten hold roughly 9.9% of the sample, which has approximately 9,100 clones, roughly three quarters seen once. Study results and caveats: Tumour TCR-beta clonality was not significantly tied to smoking pack-years. Lung adenocarcinomas had lower top 10 clone scores and clonality than squamous tumours. Squamous carcinomas (75%) more often had tumour-associated clones >0.5% than adenocarcinomas (around 33%).

The CDR3 covers 13 residues. The V gene's germline CDR1 is MNHEY and CDR2 SVGAGI. The V gene end was trimmed by 7 bases and the J gene end by 4 bases; junction bases not matched to a gene: 6. The sequencing sample was made of lung tumor tissue. The TCR comes from a human donor with non-small cell lung cancer. The V call is TRBV6-5, the J call TRBJ1-2, with 7 nucleotides matching TRBD1. CDR3 sequence (DNA): TGTGCCAGCAAAAGAGGACAGGTCTATGGCTACACCTTC. It is translated as CASKRGQVYGYTF.